This TCR beta chain was documented in a study of cytomegalovirus exposure and HLA in healthy donors. About the research overall: A data release that came early held tens of millions of unique TCRs from HLA-typed donors. Findings and limits, study-wide: Immune exposure was documented only through CMV serostatus. A later analysis showed that HLA-associated TCR beta chains had undergone more clonal expansion than equally common others. What was likely a sequencing artifact was a cluster of highly shared sequence variants.

With respect to this clone: Its specificity is unknown.

The PCR employed 60 Vbeta primers together with 13 Jbeta primers. The table came from immunoSEQ multiplex PCR; TCRdb's copy has only in-frame clones and leaves some out. The sample yields some 180,000 clones, about 77% seen once. The sequence came from a woman aged 30 to 39 in good health and CMV-seropositive. What was sequenced was PBMCs.

For the CDR3, the DNA is TGTGCCAGCAGTGAACTAGCGGGGTATACCTACGAGCAGTACTTC. It codes for CASSELAGYTYEQYF. The J gene is TRBJ2-7, the V gene TRBV2; TRBD2 matches at 9 bases. The junction had 4 bases not matched to a gene; V was cut back by 2 bases and J by 2 bases. Germline V gene lookup returns CDR1 SNHLY and CDR2 FYNNEI. The CDR3 totals 15 residues.